The entry that follows covers one T cell receptor (beta chain) sequence. Antigen: not known. This CDR3 is 16 amino acids long. In germline, CDR1 is SGDLS, CDR2 YYNGEE. Trimming took 0 bases from V and 0 from J, leaving 12 bases between them. TCR beta CDR3 regions were amplified from RNA transcripts. HTBI-primed RT-PCR formed the first round, and a multiplex PCR formed the second. From the multiplex PCR reads, TCRdb called clonotypes with MiXCR, one entry per CDR3 protein. The data hold around 1,200,000 distinct CDR3 sequences, with roughly 35% observed a single time. This entry belongs to a study of Graves' ophthalmopathy and Graves' hyperthyroidism. Study-wide background: Stable hyperthyroidism was defined by absence of ophthalmopathy within 18 months of follow-up. The study's findings and limits: For separating ophthalmopathy from stable hyperthyroidism, a 13-signature model gave over 85% sensitivity and approximately 76% specificity.

This receptor was identified in an adult man with Graves' hyperthyroidism. The sequencing sample was made of peripheral blood or thyroid tissue (not recorded which). The chain recombines TRBV9 with TRBJ1-1, with D possibly being TRBD1 (5 bases). CDR3 bases: TGTGCCAGCAGCGTAGGGTCGGGGCTGATGAACACTGAAGCTTTCTTT. Its protein is CASSVGSGLMNTEAFF.